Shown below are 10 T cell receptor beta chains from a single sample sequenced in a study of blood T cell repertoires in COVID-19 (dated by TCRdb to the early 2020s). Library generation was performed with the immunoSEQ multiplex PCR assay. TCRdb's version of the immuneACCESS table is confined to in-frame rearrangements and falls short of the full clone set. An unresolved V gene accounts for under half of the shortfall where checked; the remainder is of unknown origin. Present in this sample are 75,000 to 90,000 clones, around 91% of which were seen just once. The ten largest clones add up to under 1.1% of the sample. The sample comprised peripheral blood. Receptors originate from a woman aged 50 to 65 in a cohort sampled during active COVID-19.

Written as DNA, the CDR3 is TGTGCCAGCAGTTTATCCCCCACTTTGAGGCTCAACACTGAAGCTTTCTTT. This encodes CASSLSPTLRLNTEAFF. The V gene is TRBV27, the J gene TRBJ1-1; D gene ambiguous. Germline CDR1 and CDR2: MNHEY and SMNVEV (reference sequence). This CDR3 comprises 17 residues. Trimming left V 0 bases short and J 2 bases short, with 16 bases between.

The CDR3 is CASSTRLAATDTQYF. DNA for the CDR3: TGTGCCAGCAGCACAAGACTAGCGGCCACAGATACGCAGTATTTT. This chain uses TRBV7-3 with TRBJ2-3; 9 bases are shared with TRBD2. The CDR3 totals 15 residues. Trimming cost V 5 bases and J 2 bases; bases outside gene matches: 5. The germline gives CDR1 SGHTA, CDR2 FQGTGA.

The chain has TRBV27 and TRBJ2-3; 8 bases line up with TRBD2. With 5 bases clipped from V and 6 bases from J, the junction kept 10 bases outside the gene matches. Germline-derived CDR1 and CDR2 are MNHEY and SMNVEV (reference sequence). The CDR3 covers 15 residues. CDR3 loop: CASSVTGLVYDTQYF. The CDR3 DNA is TGTGCCAGCAGTGTAACGGGACTAGTATACGATACGCAGTATTTT.

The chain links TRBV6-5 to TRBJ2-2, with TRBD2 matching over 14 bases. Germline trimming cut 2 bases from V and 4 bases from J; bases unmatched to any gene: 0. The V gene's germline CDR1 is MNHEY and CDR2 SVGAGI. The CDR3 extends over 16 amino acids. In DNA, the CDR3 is TGTGCCAGCAGTTACGGACTAGCGGGAGGCACCGGGGAGCTGTTTTTT. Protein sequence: CASSYGLAGGTGELFF.

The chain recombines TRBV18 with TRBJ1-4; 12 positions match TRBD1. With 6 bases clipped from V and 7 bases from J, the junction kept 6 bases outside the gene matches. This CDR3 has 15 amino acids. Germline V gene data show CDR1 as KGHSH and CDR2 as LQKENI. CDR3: CASSDGTGGGEKLFF. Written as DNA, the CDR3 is TGTGCCAGCTCGGACGGGACAGGGGGCGGTGAAAAACTGTTTTTT. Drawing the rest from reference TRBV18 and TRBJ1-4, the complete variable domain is NAGVMQNPRHLVRRRGQEARLRCSPMKGHSHVYWYRQLPEEGLKFMVYLQKENIIDESGMPKERFSAEFPKEGPSILRIQQVVRGDSAAYFCASSDGTGGGEKLFFGSGTQLSVL.

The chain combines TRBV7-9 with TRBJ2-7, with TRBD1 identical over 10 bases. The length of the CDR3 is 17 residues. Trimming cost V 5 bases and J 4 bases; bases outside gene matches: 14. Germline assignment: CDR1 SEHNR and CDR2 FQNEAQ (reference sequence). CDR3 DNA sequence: TGTGCCAGCAGCCGCGGGTGGGGACAGGGGCCCCTTTACGAGCAGTACTTC. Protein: CASSRGWGQGPLYEQYF.

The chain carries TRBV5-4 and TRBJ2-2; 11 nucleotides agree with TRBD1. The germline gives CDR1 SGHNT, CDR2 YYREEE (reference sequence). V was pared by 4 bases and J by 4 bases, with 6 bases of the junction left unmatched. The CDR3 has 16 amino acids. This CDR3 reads CASSRTGTGGTGELFF. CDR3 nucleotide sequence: TGTGCCAGCAGCCGAACCGGGACAGGGGGCACCGGGGAGCTGTTTTTT. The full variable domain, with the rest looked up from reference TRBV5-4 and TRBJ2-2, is ETGVTQSPTHLIKTRGQQVTLRCSSQSGHNTVSWYQQALGQGPQFIFQYYREEENGRGNFPPRFSGLQFPNYSSELNVNALELDDSALYLCASSRTGTGGTGELFFGEGSRLTVL.

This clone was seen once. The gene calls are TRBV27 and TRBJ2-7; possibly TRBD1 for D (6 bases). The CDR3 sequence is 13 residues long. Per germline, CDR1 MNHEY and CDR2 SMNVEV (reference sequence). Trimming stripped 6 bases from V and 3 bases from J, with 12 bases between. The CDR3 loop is CASSPQGIYEQYF. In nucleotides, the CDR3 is TGTGCCAGCAGCCCCCAGGGGATCTACGAGCAGTACTTC.

This chain's CDR3 is CASSPRGDFSYNEQFF. CDR3 coding DNA: TGTGCCAGCAGCCCCCGAGGGGACTTCTCCTACAATGAGCAGTTCTTC. The chain links TRBV11-3 to TRBJ2-1, with a possible D match to TRBD2 (6 bases). The length of the CDR3 is 16 residues. Per germline, CDR1 SGHNT and CDR2 YENEEA. The V and J ends lost 5 bases and 0 bases respectively, with 14 bases between them. Full variable domain (missing parts from reference TRBV11-3 and TRBJ2-1): EAGVVQSPRYKIIEKKQPVAFWCNPISGHNTLYWYLQNLGQGPELLIRYENEEAVDDSQLPKDRFSAERLKGVDSTLKIQPAELGDSAVYLCASSPRGDFSYNEQFFGPGTRLTVL.

The CDR3 sequence is CASSSGGGADTQYF. DNA of the CDR3: TGTGCCAGCAGTTCGGGGGGAGGGGCAGATACGCAGTATTTT. The chain has TRBV28 and TRBJ2-3; 7 bases match TRBD2. The CDR3 runs to 14 residues. In germline, CDR1 is MDHEN, CDR2 SYDVKM. The junction had 5 bases not matched to a gene; V was cut back by 4 bases and J by 4 bases.